These 19 T cell receptor beta chains share one sample of origin, sequenced in a study of early T cells in non-severe SARS-CoV-2 infection. TCRdb processed the 5' RACE reads anew with MiXCR; each CDR3 protein has one entry. Here the sample spans more than 50,000 distinct CDR3 sequences, roughly 12% being singletons. This specimen consisted of whole blood, obtained at baseline. These TCRs come from an adult who was a healthcare worker with PCR-confirmed SARS-CoV-2 infection or an uninfected control (not recorded which).

This clonotype showed up just a few times. V usage is TRBV6-5 and J usage is TRBJ2-7; 7 bases are a match to TRBD2. The trim removed 5 bases at V and 0 bases at J, leaving 7 bases unmatched. CDR3 length equals 15 residues. CDR1 is MNHEY and CDR2 is SVGAGI in the germline V gene. The CDR3 is CASSGEERGSYEQYF. CDR3 in DNA: TGTGCCAGCAGTGGAGAGGAGCGGGGCTCCTACGAGCAGTACTTC.

The rearrangement joins TRBV28 to TRBJ1-3; perhaps TRBD1 as D (5 bases). The CDR3 totals 18 residues. Germline CDR1 and CDR2: MDHEN and SYDVKM. With 6 bases removed from V and 4 bases from J, the gap between germline ends came to 25 bases. Here the CDR3 reads CASSPPGLRISLGNTIYF. The DNA for the CDR3 is TGTGCCAGCAGCCCCCCGGGGCTTCGAATTTCTCTGGGAAACACCATATATTTT.

This clonotype was observed at least ten times. The chain couples TRBV20-1 to TRBJ2-1; D is possibly TRBD2 (6 bases). V gave up 5 bases and J gave up 7 bases, with 15 bases separating them. Germline V lookup: CDR1 DFQATT, CDR2 SNEGSKA (reference sequence). The CDR3 contains 13 residues. CDR3 nucleotide sequence: TGCAGTGCTCAGCAACGGGGGTCGAATGAGCAGTTCTTC. It is translated as CSAQQRGSNEQFF.

The V and J genes are TRBV28 and TRBJ2-1; D unclear. CDR3 size: 15 residues. V lost 3 bases, J lost 3 bases, and 12 bases lay in between. The germline V gene encodes CDR1 MDHEN and CDR2 SYDVKM. Written as DNA, the CDR3 is TGTGCCAGCAGTTTTCAAGCTGATTACTACAATGAGCAGTTCTTC. Translated: CASSFQADYYNEQFF.

The chain carries TRBV6-2 or TRBV6-3 and TRBJ2-1; 8 nucleotides match TRBD1. The germline V gene has CDR1 MNHEY and CDR2 SVGEGT. The V gene end was trimmed by 8 bases and the J gene end by 14 bases; junction bases not matched to a gene: 11. This CDR3 region has 12 residues. The CDR3 region has the DNA TGTGCCAGCCGCGACAGGGGTTTGGGTGAGTTCTTC. Translating gives CASRDRGLGEFF.

In this sample, this clonotype turned up a few times. This rearrangement joins TRBV20-1 to TRBJ2-5, with unresolved D. Germline CDR1 DFQATT, CDR2 SNEGSKA (reference sequence). This CDR3 has 17 residues. Trimming left V 2 bases short and J 1 base short, with 20 bases between. The DNA of the CDR3 is TGCAGTGCTAGATTTGACGATTTGGGTTGGGTCCAAGAGACCCAGTACTTC. Its protein product is CSARFDDLGWVQETQYF.

V and J are TRBV12-3 or TRBV12-4 and TRBJ1-5; 7 bases agree with TRBD1. The V and J ends lost 7 bases and 5 bases, in that order; junction bases with no gene match: 8. The length of the CDR3 is 14 residues. The CDR3 loop reads CASTIGTEDQPQHF. DNA for the CDR3: TGTGCCAGCACAATTGGGACAGAAGATCAGCCCCAGCATTTT.

This chain connects TRBV6-2 or TRBV6-3 to TRBJ2-2; TRBD2 matches 14 bases. The CDR3 has 17 residues. V lost 6 bases to trimming and J lost 3 bases; unmatched junction nucleotides: 6. Germline V gene lookup returns CDR1 MNHEY and CDR2 SVGEGT. CDR3 bases: TGTGCCAGCAGCCCGAGGACTAGCGGGAGGTACACCGGGGAGCTGTTTTTT. This codes for CASSPRTSGRYTGELFF.

V is TRBV20-1 and J is TRBJ2-1, with D perhaps TRBD2 (5 bases). V was shortened by 1 base and J by 6 bases, with 19 bases between the two germline ends. Per the germline V gene, CDR1 is DFQATT and CDR2 is SNEGSKA (reference sequence). The CDR3 runs 16 residues. The CDR3 loop is CSARVVAKRNSNEQFF. The CDR3 DNA follows: TGCAGTGCTAGAGTGGTAGCTAAGCGGAACAGCAATGAGCAGTTCTTC.

The sample holds many counts of this clonotype. The chain is built from TRBV11-3 and TRBJ2-2; D is unresolved. This CDR3 has 17 amino acids. The germline V and J ends were trimmed by 0 bases and 3 bases, with 14 bases remaining between them. CDR1 is SGHNT and CDR2 is YENEEA in the germline V gene. CDR3 nucleotides: TGTGCCAGCAGCTTAGATTCTGGTCTAGGCGACACCGGGGAGCTGTTTTTT. This gives the protein CASSLDSGLGDTGELFF.

This clonotype has only a few counts. The CDR3 nucleotides are TGTGCCACCAGTGGGGGACTAGCGGGCACCTACAATGAGCAGTTCTTC. Its translation is CATSGGLAGTYNEQFF. The rearrangement uses TRBV24-1 and TRBJ2-1; 12 nucleotides line up with TRBD2. Germline trimming cut 5 bases from V and 2 bases from J; bases unmatched to any gene: 3. This CDR3 comprises 16 residues. The germline V gene has CDR1 KGHDR and CDR2 SFDVKD.

This clonotype showed up many times. J is TRBJ2-1 and V is TRBV7-6; 12 bases agree with TRBD2. CDR3 length: 16 residues. The germline CDR1 and CDR2 sequences are SGHVS and FNYEAQ. V lost 3 bases, J lost 8 bases, and 8 bases stayed unmatched. As DNA, the CDR3 is TGTGCCAGCAGCTTGGCCGGGACTAGCGGGTTTGATGAGCAGTTCTTC. Translating gives CASSLAGTSGFDEQFF.

This clonotype occurred a few times. The CDR3 spells CASSSDIKSSYEQYF. Here the CDR3 DNA reads TGTGCCAGCAGCTCCGACATCAAGAGCTCCTACGAGCAGTACTTC. J is TRBJ2-7 and V is TRBV5-4; D ambiguous. The CDR3 sequence is 15 residues long. CDR1 SGHNT and CDR2 YYREEE come from the germline V gene (reference sequence). The ends were cut back, 3 bases at V and 0 bases at J, with 13 bases in the middle.

This clonotype was observed at least ten times. The chain employs TRBV29-1 and TRBJ2-7; 9 nucleotides match TRBD1. V lost 4 bases, J lost 6 bases, and 7 bases stayed unmatched. The length of the CDR3 is 13 residues. The germline V gene has CDR1 SQVTM and CDR2 ANQGSEA. The CDR3 here is CSVGSGQGSEQYF. CDR3 in DNA: TGCAGCGTTGGTTCTGGACAGGGGAGCGAGCAGTACTTC.

This sequence joins TRBV14 and TRBJ2-1; D is tentatively TRBD1 or TRBD2 (5 bases each). Germline CDR1 reads SGHDN; CDR2 reads FVKESK. The CDR3 covers 14 residues. V was pared by 7 bases and J by 1 base, with 11 bases between. The CDR3 reads CASTKGRSYNEQFF. In DNA form, the CDR3 reads TGTGCCAGCACCAAGGGACGGTCCTACAATGAGCAGTTCTTC.

This clonotype was counted between two and nine times. This chain uses TRBV7-9 with TRBJ2-7; weak D call: TRBD2 (5 bases). The germline CDR1 and CDR2 sequences are SEHNR and FQNEAQ (reference sequence). The CDR3 spans 15 residues. The germline V and J ends were trimmed by 5 bases and 2 bases, with 16 bases remaining between them. As DNA, the CDR3 is TGTGCCAGCAGCCCTGAGAGGGTTCACACCTACGAGCAGTACTTC. Protein sequence: CASSPERVHTYEQYF.

In its sample, this clonotype was seen a few times. This rearrangement joins TRBV11-2 to TRBJ2-7; TRBD2 might be the D (5 bases). Per germline, CDR1 SGHAT and CDR2 FQNNGV. There are 13 residues in the CDR3. V was shortened by 5 bases and J by 2 bases, with 10 bases between the two germline ends. The CDR3 protein is CASSRAGAYEQYF. The DNA of the CDR3 is TGTGCCAGCAGCAGGGCCGGGGCCTACGAGCAGTACTTC.

This clonotype was counted between two and nine times. The chain links TRBV3-1 to TRBJ1-1; D may be TRBD1 (5 bases). The CDR3 extends over 14 amino acids. Deletions cut 0 bases from V and 5 bases from J, with 10 bases between. CDR1 LGHDT and CDR2 YNNKEL come from the germline V gene (reference sequence). The CDR3 DNA follows: TGTGCCAGCAGCCAAGAGTGGAGGGGAACTGAAGCTTTCTTT. It translates to CASSQEWRGTEAFF.

This clonotype has at least ten counts. This chain uses TRBV6-4 with TRBJ2-2; D remains unclear. This CDR3 comprises 13 residues. The V end was cut by 8 bases, the J end by 0 bases, with 7 bases between. CDR1 and CDR2 from the germline V gene are MRHNA and SNTAGT. CDR3 protein: CASGRTNTGELFF. The DNA of the CDR3 is TGTGCCAGCGGAAGGACGAACACCGGGGAGCTGTTTTTT.